The present entry profiles one TCR beta chain with its context. Germline loops: CDR1 SGHTS, CDR2 YDEGEE. The CDR3 sequence is 13 residues long. V was trimmed by 1 base and J by 2 bases, leaving 7 bases between them. These data come from a study of blood T cell repertoires in COVID-19. About the study: The origin of the acute and convalescent COVID-19 samples was the United States, Italy and Spain.

The method was immunoSEQ multiplex PCR; TCRdb's version includes in-frame clones alone and lacks a portion of them. The sample carries around 700,000 clones, about 90% recorded once. Sequences were obtained from peripheral blood. V is TRBV5-8 and J is TRBJ2-7; D possibly corresponds to TRBD2 (5 bases). The TCR was taken from a woman younger than 35 with acute or convalescent COVID-19. Here the CDR3 DNA reads TGTGCCAGCAGCTTGATTAGCGCCTACGAGCAGTACTTC. Translation gives CASSLISAYEQYF.